This section outlines one T cell receptor beta chain sequence together with its context. Its target is not known. The table came from immunoSEQ multiplex PCR; TCRdb's copy has only in-frame clones and leaves some out. The data hold tens of thousands of clones, with about 72% observed a single time. This CDR3 spans 17 amino acids. Per germline, CDR1 SGHAT and CDR2 FQNNGV. Deletions cut 2 bases from V and 0 bases from J, with 13 bases between. The record originates from a study of CD4+ T cells in melanoma. Regarding the study as a whole: In melanoma, neoantigen-specific CD4+ T cells reportedly differed in differentiation state. CD8+ T cell, macrophage and B cell function reportedly correlated with neoantigen-specific CD4+ T cells.

The V gene is TRBV11-2, the J gene TRBJ2-2; D possibly corresponds to TRBD2 (5 bases). The receptor's source is a human donor with melanoma. Material: tumor tissue. CDR3 amino acids: CASSLTSSPTNTGELFF. CDR3 coding DNA: TGTGCCAGCAGCTTAACTAGTAGCCCCACGAACACCGGGGAGCTGTTTTTT.